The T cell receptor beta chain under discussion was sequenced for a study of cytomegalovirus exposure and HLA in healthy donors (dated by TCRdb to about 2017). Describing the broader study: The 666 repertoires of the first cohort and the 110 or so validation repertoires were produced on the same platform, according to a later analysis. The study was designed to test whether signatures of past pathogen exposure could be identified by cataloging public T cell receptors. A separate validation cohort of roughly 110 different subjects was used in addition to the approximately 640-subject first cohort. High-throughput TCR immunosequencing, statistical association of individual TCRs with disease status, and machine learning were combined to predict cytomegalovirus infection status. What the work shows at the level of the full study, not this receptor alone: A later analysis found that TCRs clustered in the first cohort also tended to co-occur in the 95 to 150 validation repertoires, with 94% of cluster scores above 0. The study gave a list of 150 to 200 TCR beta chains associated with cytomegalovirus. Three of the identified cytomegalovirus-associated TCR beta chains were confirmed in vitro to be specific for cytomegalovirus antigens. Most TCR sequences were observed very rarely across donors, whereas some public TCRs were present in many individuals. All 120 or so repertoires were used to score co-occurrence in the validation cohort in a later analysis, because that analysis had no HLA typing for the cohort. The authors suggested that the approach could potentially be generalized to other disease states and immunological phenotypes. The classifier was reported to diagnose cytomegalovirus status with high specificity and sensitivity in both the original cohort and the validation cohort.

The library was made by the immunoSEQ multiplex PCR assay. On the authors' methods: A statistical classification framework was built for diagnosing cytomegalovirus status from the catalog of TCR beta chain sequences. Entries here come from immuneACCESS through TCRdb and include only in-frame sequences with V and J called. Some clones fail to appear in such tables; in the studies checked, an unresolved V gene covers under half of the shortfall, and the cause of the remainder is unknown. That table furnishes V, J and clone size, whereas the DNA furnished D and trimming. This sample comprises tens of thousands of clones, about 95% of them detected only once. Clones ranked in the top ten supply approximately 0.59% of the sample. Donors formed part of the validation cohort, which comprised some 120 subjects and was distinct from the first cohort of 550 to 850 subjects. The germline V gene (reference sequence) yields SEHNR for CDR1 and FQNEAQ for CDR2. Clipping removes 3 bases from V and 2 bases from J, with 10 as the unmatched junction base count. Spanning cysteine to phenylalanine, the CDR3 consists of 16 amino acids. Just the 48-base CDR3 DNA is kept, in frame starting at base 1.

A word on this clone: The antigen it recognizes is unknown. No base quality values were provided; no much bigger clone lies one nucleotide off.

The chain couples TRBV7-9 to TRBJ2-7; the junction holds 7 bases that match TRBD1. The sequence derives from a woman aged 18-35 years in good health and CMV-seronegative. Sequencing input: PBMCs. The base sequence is TGTGCCAGCAGCTTCGATCGGGACAGCAGAACCTACGAGCAGTACTTC. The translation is CASSFDRDSRTYEQYF. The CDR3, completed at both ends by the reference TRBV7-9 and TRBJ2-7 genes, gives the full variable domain DTGVSQNPRHKITKRGQNVTFRCDPISEHNRLYWYRQTLGQGPEFLTYFQNEAQLEKSRLLSDRFSAERPKGSFSTLEIQRTEQGDSAMYLCASSFDRDSRTYEQYFGPGTRLTVT.